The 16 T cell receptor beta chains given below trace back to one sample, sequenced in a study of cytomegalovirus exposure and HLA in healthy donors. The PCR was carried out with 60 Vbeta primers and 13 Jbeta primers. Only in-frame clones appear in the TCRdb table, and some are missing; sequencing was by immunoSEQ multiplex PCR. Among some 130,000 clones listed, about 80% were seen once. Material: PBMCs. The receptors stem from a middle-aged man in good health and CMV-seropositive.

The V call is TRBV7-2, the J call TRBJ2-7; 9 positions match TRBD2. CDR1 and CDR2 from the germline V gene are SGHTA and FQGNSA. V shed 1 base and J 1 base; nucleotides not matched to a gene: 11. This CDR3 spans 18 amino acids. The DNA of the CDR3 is TGTGCCAGCAGCTTAGGTTCTAGCGGGATCTCCTCATCCTACGAGCAGTACTTC. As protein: CASSLGSSGISSSYEQYF. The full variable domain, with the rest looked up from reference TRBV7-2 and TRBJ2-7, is GAGVSQSPSNKVTEKGKDVELRCDPISGHTALYWYRQSLGQGLEFLIYFQGNSAPDKSGLPSDRFSAERTGGSVSTLTIQRTQQEDSAVYLCASSLGSSGISSSYEQYFGPGTRLTVT.

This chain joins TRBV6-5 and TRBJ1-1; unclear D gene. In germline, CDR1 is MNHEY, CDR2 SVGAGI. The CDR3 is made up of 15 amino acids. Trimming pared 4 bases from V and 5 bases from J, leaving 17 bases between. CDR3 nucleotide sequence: TGTGCCAGCAGTTCCCTCTGGGAGGTCTGGACTGAAGCTTTCTTT. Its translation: CASSSLWEVWTEAFF.

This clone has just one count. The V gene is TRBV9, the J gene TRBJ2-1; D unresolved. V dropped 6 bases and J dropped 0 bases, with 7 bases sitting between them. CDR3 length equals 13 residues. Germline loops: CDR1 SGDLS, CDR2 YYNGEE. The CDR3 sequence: CASNSVSYNEQFF. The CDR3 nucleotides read TGTGCCAGCAATTCAGTCTCCTACAATGAGCAGTTCTTC.

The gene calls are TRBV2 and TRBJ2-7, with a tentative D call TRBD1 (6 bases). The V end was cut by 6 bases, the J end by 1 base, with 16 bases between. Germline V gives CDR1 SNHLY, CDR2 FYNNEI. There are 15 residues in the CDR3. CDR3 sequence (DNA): TGTGCCAGCAGGCCAGGTGGGGGCAATTCCTACGAGCAGTACTTC. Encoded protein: CASRPGGGNSYEQYF.

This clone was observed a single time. The CDR3 DNA reads as TGTGCCAGCAGTGTCCCCGGGACAGGGGTGGAAAAACTGTTTTTT. It yields the protein CASSVPGTGVEKLFF. V usage is TRBV28 and J usage is TRBJ1-4, with 10 bases lining up with TRBD1. Trimming at V came to 5 bases and at J to 8 bases, leaving 8 bases not matched to a gene. Germline V gene sequence: CDR1 MDHEN, CDR2 SYDVKM. The CDR3 loop spans 15 amino acids.

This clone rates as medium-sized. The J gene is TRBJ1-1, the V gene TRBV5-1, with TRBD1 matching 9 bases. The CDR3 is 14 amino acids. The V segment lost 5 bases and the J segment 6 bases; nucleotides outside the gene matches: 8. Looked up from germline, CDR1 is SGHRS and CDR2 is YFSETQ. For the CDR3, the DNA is TGCGCCAGCAGACGACAGGGGGGTATCGCTGAAGCTTTCTTT. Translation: CASRRQGGIAEAFF.

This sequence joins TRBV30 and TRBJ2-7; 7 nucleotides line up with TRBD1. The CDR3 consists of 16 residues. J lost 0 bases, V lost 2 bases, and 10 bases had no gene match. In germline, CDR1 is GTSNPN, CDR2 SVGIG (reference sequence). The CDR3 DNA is TGTGCCTGGAGTCCCCTAGACAGGGCCCGCTCCTACGAGCAGTACTTC. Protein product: CAWSPLDRARSYEQYF. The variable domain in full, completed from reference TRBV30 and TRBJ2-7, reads SQTIHQWPATLVQPVGSPLSLECTVEGTSNPNLYWYRQAAGRGLQLLFYSVGIGQISSEVPQNLSASRPQDRQFILSSKKLLLSDSGFYLCAWSPLDRARSYEQYFGPGTRLTVT.

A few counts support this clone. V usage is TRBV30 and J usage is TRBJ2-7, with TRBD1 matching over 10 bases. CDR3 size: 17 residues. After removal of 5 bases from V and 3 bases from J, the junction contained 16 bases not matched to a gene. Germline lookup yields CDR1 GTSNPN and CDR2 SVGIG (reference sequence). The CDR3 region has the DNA TGTGCCTGGGGAGGCTCCCCTTCCGGGACAGGGGACTACGAGCAGTACTTC. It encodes CAWGGSPSGTGDYEQYF. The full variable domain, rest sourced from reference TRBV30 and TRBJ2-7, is SQTIHQWPATLVQPVGSPLSLECTVEGTSNPNLYWYRQAAGRGLQLLFYSVGIGQISSEVPQNLSASRPQDRQFILSSKKLLLSDSGFYLCAWGGSPSGTGDYEQYFGPGTRLTVT.

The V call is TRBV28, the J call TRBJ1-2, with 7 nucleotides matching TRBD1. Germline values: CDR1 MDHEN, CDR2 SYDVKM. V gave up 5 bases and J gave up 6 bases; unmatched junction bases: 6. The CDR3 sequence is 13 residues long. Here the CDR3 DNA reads TGTGCCAGCAGTCCCGGGACAGCACATGGCTACACCTTC. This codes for CASSPGTAHGYTF.

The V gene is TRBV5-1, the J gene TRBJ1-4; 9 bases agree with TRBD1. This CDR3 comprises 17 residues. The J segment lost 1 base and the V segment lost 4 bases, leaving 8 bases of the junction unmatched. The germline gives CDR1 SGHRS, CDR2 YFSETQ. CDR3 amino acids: CASSLGQGSVTNEKLFF. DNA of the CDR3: TGCGCCAGCAGCCTGGGACAGGGCTCTGTAACTAATGAAAAACTGTTTTTT.

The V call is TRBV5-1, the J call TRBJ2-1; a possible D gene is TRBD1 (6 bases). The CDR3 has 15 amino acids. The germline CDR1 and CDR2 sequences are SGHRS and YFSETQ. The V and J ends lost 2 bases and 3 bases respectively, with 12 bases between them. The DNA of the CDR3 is TGCGCCAGCAGCTTAAACAGGGTCGGCTACAATGAGCAGTTCTTC. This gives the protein CASSLNRVGYNEQFF.

In DNA, the CDR3 is TGTGCCAGCAGCCCAGGGTCGTCAGGGTCCTACGAGCAGTACTTC. It yields the protein CASSPGSSGSYEQYF. The chain carries TRBV7-3 and TRBJ2-7, with D perhaps matching TRBD1 (5 bases). The germline V gene encodes CDR1 SGHTA and CDR2 FQGTGA. The V gene lost 5 bases and the J gene lost 1 base, with 15 bases spanning the gap. The CDR3 covers 15 residues.

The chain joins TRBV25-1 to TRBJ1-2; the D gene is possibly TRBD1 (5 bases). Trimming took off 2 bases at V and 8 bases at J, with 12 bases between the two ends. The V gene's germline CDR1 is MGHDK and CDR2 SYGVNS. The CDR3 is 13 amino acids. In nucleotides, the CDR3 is TGTGCCAGCAGTGAACATCAGGGAATAGGCTACACCTTC. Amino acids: CASSEHQGIGYTF.

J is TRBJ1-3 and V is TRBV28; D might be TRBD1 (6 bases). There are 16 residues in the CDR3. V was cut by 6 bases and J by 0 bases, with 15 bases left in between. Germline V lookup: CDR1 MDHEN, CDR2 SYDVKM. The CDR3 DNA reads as TGTGCCAGCAGCCCATCAGGGGAAAGCTCTGGAAACACCATATATTTT. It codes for CASSPSGESSGNTIYF.

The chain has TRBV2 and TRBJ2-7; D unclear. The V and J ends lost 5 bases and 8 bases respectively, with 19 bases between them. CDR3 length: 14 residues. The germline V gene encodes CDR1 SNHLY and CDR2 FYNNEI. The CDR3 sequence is CASSLETPSPKQYF. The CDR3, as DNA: TGTGCCAGCAGTTTAGAGACTCCCTCCCCCAAGCAGTACTTC.

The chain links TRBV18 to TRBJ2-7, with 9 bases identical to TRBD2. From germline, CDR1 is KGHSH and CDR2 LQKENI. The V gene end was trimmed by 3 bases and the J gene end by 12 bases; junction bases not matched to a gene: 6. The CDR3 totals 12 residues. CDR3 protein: CASSPTSGGGYF. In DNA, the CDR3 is TGTGCCAGCTCACCGACTAGCGGAGGTGGGTACTTC.